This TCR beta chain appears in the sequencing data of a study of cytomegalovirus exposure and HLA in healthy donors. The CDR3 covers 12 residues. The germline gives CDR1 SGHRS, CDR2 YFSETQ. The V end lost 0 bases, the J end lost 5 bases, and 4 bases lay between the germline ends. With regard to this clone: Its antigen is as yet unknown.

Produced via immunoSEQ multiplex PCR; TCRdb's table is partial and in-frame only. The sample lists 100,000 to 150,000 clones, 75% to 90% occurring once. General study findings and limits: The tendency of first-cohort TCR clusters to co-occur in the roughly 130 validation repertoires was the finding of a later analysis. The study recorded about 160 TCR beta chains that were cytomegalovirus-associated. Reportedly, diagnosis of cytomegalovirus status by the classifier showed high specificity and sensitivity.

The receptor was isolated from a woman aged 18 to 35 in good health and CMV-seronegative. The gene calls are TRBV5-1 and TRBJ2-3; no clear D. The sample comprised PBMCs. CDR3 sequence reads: CASSLALDTQYF. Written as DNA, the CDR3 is TGCGCCAGCAGCTTGGCCCTAGATACGCAGTATTTT.